A selection of T cell receptor beta chains follows, all from one sample in a study of T cells after yellow fever vaccination. One entry per CDR3 protein, called by TCRdb with MiXCR from the 5' RACE reads. The sample records hundreds of thousands of distinct CDR3 sequences, roughly 17% being singletons. The sample was PBMCs, taken 4 to 5 days after the first yellow fever vaccination. The receptor source for this set is a man aged 18 to 30 who received the YFV17D yellow fever vaccine. CDR3s include the opening cysteine and the closing phenylalanine or tryptophan. D genes are given only for firm matches. Clone size is stated in some rows and not others, as once, few, many or a class when expanded.

size	V	D	J	CDR3	DNA
few	TRBV29-1	.	TRBJ1-5	CSVEGGIGQPQHF	TGCAGCGTTGAAGGGGGTATAGGTCAGCCCCAGCATTTT
few	TRBV29-1	TRBD1	TRBJ1-2	CSAWGTEGIGYTF	TGCAGCGCTTGGGGGACAGAAGGAATAGGCTACACCTTC
few	TRBV5-1	.	TRBJ1-4	CASSPLRHEKLFF	TGCGCCAGCAGCCCCTTACGACATGAAAAACTGTTTTTT
.	TRBV7-3	.	TRBJ2-7	CASSLSGSGPHEQYF	TGTGCCAGCAGTCTAAGCGGCTCAGGCCCCCACGAGCAGTACTTC
few	TRBV4-1	.	TRBJ2-4	CASSQEPVLGRAKNIQYF	TGCGCCAGCAGCCAAGAACCCGTGTTGGGGCGAGCCAAAAACATTCAGTACTTC
.	TRBV3-1	.	TRBJ2-7	CASSQEPRYEQYF	TGTGCCAGCAGCCAAGAACCCCGCTACGAGCAGTACTTC
few	TRBV30	TRBD1	TRBJ1-1	CAWVTGGFTEAFF	TGTGCCTGGGTGACAGGGGGCTTCACTGAAGCTTTCTTT
few	TRBV20-1	.	TRBJ2-1	CSARVALDNEQFF	TGCAGTGCTAGAGTAGCACTAGACAATGAGCAGTTCTTC
many	TRBV20-1	TRBD1	TRBJ1-5	CSAREDRGNQPQHF	TGCAGTGCTAGAGAGGACAGGGGCAATCAGCCCCAGCATTTT
few	TRBV7-2	.	TRBJ2-5	CASSPGTRGSAQYF	TGTGCCAGCAGCCCTGGGACGAGGGGGTCGGCCCAGTACTTC
few	TRBV6-2/TRBV6-3	TRBD1	TRBJ2-1	CASRGGGWGQGFNNEQFF	TGTGCCAGCAGGGGAGGGGGTTGGGGACAGGGGTTCAACAATGAGCAGTTCTTC
many	TRBV7-9	.	TRBJ2-7	CASSVIGLVYEQYF	TGTGCCAGCAGCGTTATCGGGTTGGTCTACGAGCAGTACTTC
few	TRBV27	.	TRBJ2-1	CASSPAGTVNEQFF	TGTGCCAGCAGTCCGGCGGGGACAGTCAATGAGCAGTTCTTC
few	TRBV27	TRBD1	TRBJ2-1	CASSPGTGIRNEQFF	TGTGCCAGCAGCCCCGGGACAGGGATTAGGAATGAGCAGTTCTTC
few	TRBV3-1	.	TRBJ1-5	CASSPSRGQPQHF	TGTGCCAGCAGCCCTTCTCGGGGCCAGCCCCAGCATTTT
.	TRBV5-1	TRBD1	TRBJ1-2	CASSFLPGQGNGYTF	TGCGCCAGCAGCTTCTTACCGGGACAGGGCAATGGCTACACCTTC
.	TRBV9	.	TRBJ2-3	CASSAGTAITPDTQYF	TGTGCCAGCAGCGCCGGGACTGCGATAACCCCCGATACGCAGTATTTT
.	TRBV4-3	TRBD1	TRBJ2-3	CASSQTGVTGTDTPYF	TGCGCCAGCAGCCAAACAGGGGTCACTGGCACAGATACGCCGTATTTT
.	TRBV5-1	.	TRBJ1-1	CASSSGLGGTEAFF	TGCGCCAGCAGCTCCGGGTTGGGAGGCACTGAAGCTTTCTTT
many	TRBV5-1	.	TRBJ2-2	CASSLDSPNTGELFF	TGCGCCAGCAGCCTAGACAGCCCAAACACCGGGGAGCTGTTTTTT
few	TRBV15	.	TRBJ2-3	CATSRGDTSADTQYF	TGTGCCACCAGCAGGGGGGACACCTCCGCAGATACGCAGTATTTT
.	TRBV27	.	TRBJ1-6	CASSLVGYNSPLHF	TGTGCCAGCAGTTTAGTAGGGTACAATTCACCCCTCCACTTT
few	TRBV24-1	.	TRBJ2-1	CATSDRDDTGQFF	TGTGCCACCAGTGACCGGGACGATACCGGGCAGTTCTTC
few	TRBV20-1	TRBD1	TRBJ1-1	CSGTGGGTEAFF	TGCAGTGGGACAGGGGGAGGCACTGAAGCTTTCTTT
.	TRBV5-1	.	TRBJ2-7	CASSLAARGEQYF	TGCGCCAGCAGCTTGGCCGCCAGGGGCGAGCAGTACTTC
few	TRBV20-1	.	TRBJ1-1	CSAGRGMNTEAFF	TGCAGTGCCGGACGGGGAATGAACACTGAAGCTTTCTTT
few	TRBV9	.	TRBJ2-3	CASSARGTPSTDTQYF	TGTGCCAGCAGCGCCCGCGGGACGCCCAGCACAGATACGCAGTATTTT
.	TRBV7-3	.	TRBJ2-5	CASSSAVGETQYF	TGTGCCAGCAGCTCAGCGGTAGGAGAGACCCAGTACTTC
.	TRBV10-3	.	TRBJ1-2	CAITAGPDYGYTF	TGTGCCATCACTGCGGGACCGGACTATGGCTACACCTTC
.	TRBV6-1	.	TRBJ1-1	CASSKQGNTEAFF	TGTGCCAGCAGTAAACAGGGTAACACTGAAGCTTTCTTT
few	TRBV5-4	.	TRBJ2-2	CASSPPAPGGELFF	TGTGCCAGCAGCCCGCCAGCCCCCGGCGGGGAGCTGTTTTTT
few	TRBV9	TRBD1	TRBJ1-1	CASSSTGTAGRLAFF	TGTGCCAGCAGCAGTACCGGGACAGCGGGGCGATTGGCTTTCTTT
many	TRBV28	.	TRBJ2-5	CASSLSETQYF	TGTGCCAGCAGCTTATCAGAGACCCAGTACTTC
.	TRBV24-1	.	TRBJ2-5	CATSQGAVRETQYF	TGTGCCACCAGTCAGGGCGCAGTTCGGGAGACCCAGTACTTC
few	TRBV4-2	.	TRBJ2-1	CASSQDRGGYYNEQFF	TGTGCCAGCAGCCAAGATCGAGGGGGTTACTACAATGAGCAGTTCTTC
.	TRBV5-1	.	TRBJ2-5	CASSLVRGGTQYF	TGCGCCAGCAGCTTGGTCAGGGGAGGGACCCAGTACTTC
.	TRBV18	.	TRBJ2-5	CASSPGTSWETQYF	TGTGCCAGCTCACCGGGGACGTCTTGGGAGACCCAGTACTTC
.	TRBV20-1	TRBD2	TRBJ2-3	CSARPFEASGADTQYF	TGCAGTGCTAGACCCTTTGAGGCTAGCGGGGCTGATACGCAGTATTTT
.	TRBV2	TRBD1	TRBJ2-2	CASSAPGQGKVGELFF	TGTGCCAGCAGTGCCCCGGGACAGGGGAAGGTCGGGGAGCTGTTTTTT
many	TRBV12-3/TRBV12-4	.	TRBJ1-5	CASRPGSRNQPQHF	TGTGCCAGCAGGCCAGGGAGTCGTAATCAGCCCCAGCATTTT
.	TRBV18	TRBD1	TRBJ2-3	CASLGQGGGDTQYF	TGTGCCAGCTTAGGACAGGGCGGTGGTGATACGCAGTATTTT
many	TRBV5-1	.	TRBJ1-1	CASSARDGNTEAFF	TGCGCCAGCAGCGCACGGGACGGTAACACTGAAGCTTTCTTT
.	TRBV20-1	TRBD1	TRBJ1-2	CSATPTDMVLWTGGNGYTF	TGCAGTGCAACCCCGACGGATATGGTTTTATGGACAGGGGGCAATGGCTACACCTTC
.	TRBV5-1	.	TRBJ2-1	CASSLQGGVYNEQFF	TGCGCCAGCAGCCTCCAAGGCGGAGTCTACAATGAGCAGTTCTTC
.	TRBV11-1	.	TRBJ2-1	CASSRPFGGNNEQFF	TGTGCCAGCAGCCGGCCCTTTGGGGGGAACAATGAGCAGTTCTTC
many	TRBV29-1	.	TRBJ2-1	CSVWGQGGDEQFF	TGCAGCGTCTGGGGGCAGGGGGGGGATGAGCAGTTCTTC
many	TRBV7-8	TRBD2	TRBJ2-1	CASSPRTSSKEQFF	TGTGCCAGCAGCCCACGGACTAGCTCCAAGGAGCAGTTCTTC
.	TRBV9	TRBD1	TRBJ1-3	CASSVAGTGSGNTIYF	TGTGCCAGCAGCGTAGCAGGGACAGGGTCTGGAAACACCATATATTTT
.	TRBV12-3/TRBV12-4	.	TRBJ1-4	CASTSRGGNEKLFF	TGTGCCAGCACGTCTCGGGGGGGTAATGAAAAACTGTTTTTT
.	TRBV5-6	.	TRBJ2-5	CASGGAPWETQYF	TGTGCCAGTGGTGGGGCCCCCTGGGAGACCCAGTACTTC
few	TRBV15	.	TRBJ2-5	CATSREMTARIQYF	TGTGCCACCAGCAGAGAAATGACAGCTCGGATCCAGTACTTC
once	TRBV3-1	.	TRBJ2-5	CASSQSPPETQYF	TGTGCCAGCAGCCAATCACCGCCAGAGACCCAGTACTTC
.	TRBV7-2	TRBD1	TRBJ2-4	CASSLGTVGNIQYF	TGTGCCAGCAGCCTCGGGACAGTTGGAAACATTCAGTACTTC
.	TRBV7-8	TRBD2	TRBJ2-7	CASRQLAGTSYEQYF	TGTGCCAGCAGGCAACTAGCGGGGACATCCTACGAGCAGTACTTC
.	TRBV5-1	TRBD1	TRBJ2-6	CASSLEGTGSGANVLTF	TGCGCCAGCAGCTTGGAGGGGACAGGCTCTGGGGCCAACGTCCTGACTTTC
few	TRBV18	.	TRBJ2-5	CASSPPSGMETQYF	TGTGCCAGCTCACCACCGTCAGGGATGGAGACCCAGTACTTC
.	TRBV3-1	TRBD2	TRBJ2-7	CASSQDLAGAYEQYF	TGTGCCAGCAGCCAAGACCTAGCGGGGGCCTACGAGCAGTACTTC
.	TRBV5-1	TRBD1	TRBJ2-5	CASSSTGKETQYF	TGCGCCAGCAGCTCGACAGGGAAGGAGACCCAGTACTTC
.	TRBV20-1	.	TRBJ2-3	CSAYRGGADTQYF	TGCAGTGCTTACAGGGGAGGCGCAGATACGCAGTATTTT